This TCR beta chain was sequenced for a study of OX40 agonist ivuxolimab in advanced cancers. The assay was immunoSEQ multiplex PCR, and TCRdb's table has in-frame clones only and misses some. The sample yields 74,000 or so clones, approximately 92% seen once. Findings of the study overall: At 0.1 to 3.0 mg/kg, CD4+ and CD8+ blood T cells expanded clonally by week 6.

A word on this clone: Its target is unknown.

This receptor was taken from an adult with an advanced solid tumor such as melanoma, head and neck, liver or kidney cancer. The source material was CD4+ or CD8+ T cells sorted from blood, sampled in a trial of the OX40 agonist ivuxolimab.

This chain's CDR3 is CASSILAGDGEQYF. As DNA, the CDR3 is TGTGCCAGCAGTATACTAGCGGGAGACGGCGAGCAGTACTTC. This chain connects TRBV2 to TRBJ2-7, with 11 bases that match TRBD2. The length of the CDR3 is 14 residues. Germline V CDR1 and CDR2: SNHLY, FYNNEI. V lost 5 bases, J lost 6 bases, and 6 bases stayed unmatched.